The source of this TCR beta chain is a study of OX40 agonist ivuxolimab in advanced cancers. TCRdb keeps only in-frame clones here, not all; method: immunoSEQ multiplex PCR. The sample has about 62,000 clones, 82% seen once. Per the germline V gene, CDR1 is SGHVS and CDR2 is FQNEAQ. There are 15 residues in the CDR3. J lost 5 bases, V lost 5 bases, and 6 bases had no gene match. The gene calls are TRBV7-8 and TRBJ2-5; 12 bases are shared with TRBD2. The sample consisted of CD4+ or CD8+ T cells sorted from blood, taken in a trial of the OX40 agonist ivuxolimab. This clonotype was sampled from an adult with an advanced solid tumor such as melanoma, head and neck, liver or kidney cancer. Here the CDR3 reads CASSLTSGSLETQYF. The CDR3 DNA reads as TGTGCCAGCAGCCTGACTAGCGGGAGCCTGGAGACCCAGTACTTC.